This TCR beta chain was found in a study of T cells in Graves' hyperthyroidism and ophthalmopathy. Study context: Pretreatment peripheral blood was obtained at initial diagnosis. Regarding the study as a whole: Blood also held most thyroid clonotypes expanded beyond 0.001.

Template material for amplifying TCR beta CDR3 regions consisted of RNA transcripts. Researchers ran a first-round RT-PCR on the TCR CDR3 using the HTBI primer set. TCRdb reprocessed the multiplex PCR reads via MiXCR and lists one record per CDR3 protein. The table lists a few hundred thousand distinct CDR3 sequences, 18% of them singletons. About this clonotype itself: Antigen unknown.

Source material for PBMCs was over 7.5 ml fresh peripheral blood. The V gene's germline CDR1 is DFQATT and CDR2 SNEGSKA (reference sequence). The CDR3 runs 15 residues. Trimming cost V 2 bases and J 4 bases, with 14 bases left between them. The rearrangement links TRBV20-1 to TRBJ1-4; maybe TRBD1 (5 bases). Sequencing was done on a sample of blood. The sequence was obtained from a man aged 35 to 55 with Graves' hyperthyroidism. The CDR3 coding sequence is TGCAGTGCTAGATCTCTACAGGAAATTAATGAAAAACTGTTTTTT. It codes for CSARSLQEINEKLFF.